This T cell receptor beta chain is from a study of shared clonotypes between healthy human individuals. Study in general: The cohort had two women and a few men, ages 18 to 49. The study, taken as a whole, reports: Non-shared clonotypes displayed generation probabilities falling below those of clonotypes present in all four donors. In general, naive subsets displayed greater estimated richness than memory subsets did.

Splitting the CD4+ cells yielded a CD45RA+ naive subset and a CD45RA-negative memory subset. Using immunoSEQ multiplex PCR, the repertoire was profiled, and TCRdb retains in-frame clones only, with some absent. Of about 1.1 million clones listed, 77% were seen once; the top ten hold almost 0.9%. Regarding this clone: No antigen is known for it. Sequence at one end of the junction differs from germline and may be a read error.

The CDR3 extends over 14 amino acids. Germline assignment: CDR1 PRHDT and CDR2 FYEKMQ (reference sequence). The material sequenced was memory CD4+ T cells from PBMCs. Subset given: CD45RA-negative fraction. The chain uses TRBV13 and TRBJ2-3, with D tentatively TRBD2 (5 bases). The receptor comes from a man between 18 and 35 years old in good health. Some clones in this sample may be carry-over from other donors' samples. The CDR3 sequence: CASSLGPSKDTQYF. In DNA form, the CDR3 reads TGTGCCAGCAGCCTAGGGCCTAGCAAAGATACGCAGTATTTT.